The sequence of this TCR beta chain was determined in a study of T cell responses to AZD1222 COVID-19 vaccine. About the study: Second-dose groups at about 4 or about 12 weeks were pooled. Whole-study results and caveats: Reports say nearly half of spike-specific TCRs go after unmutated variant regions. In a largely white British group with more females than males, clonal diversity was possibly underestimated. Across spike, vaccine-associated CD4 TCRs were found, dominant at 160-218 and 743-854.

Concerning this clone itself: Its cognate antigen is unknown.

V was pared by 0 bases and J by 8 bases, with 12 bases between. Germline CDR1 reads SGDLS; CDR2 reads YYNGEE. The CDR3 covers 14 residues. Measured with immunoSEQ multiplex PCR; TCRdb has only the in-frame clones, and not every one. The table includes more than 150,000 clones, approximately 90% detected once. The chain uses TRBV9 and TRBJ2-1; no definite D call. This TCR derives from an adult in good health. The sample in question was peripheral blood, obtained on day 0 of AZD1222 vaccination. Here the CDR3 reads CASSVENSQDEQFF. In nucleotides, the CDR3 is TGTGCCAGCAGCGTAGAAAACTCTCAGGATGAGCAGTTCTTC.